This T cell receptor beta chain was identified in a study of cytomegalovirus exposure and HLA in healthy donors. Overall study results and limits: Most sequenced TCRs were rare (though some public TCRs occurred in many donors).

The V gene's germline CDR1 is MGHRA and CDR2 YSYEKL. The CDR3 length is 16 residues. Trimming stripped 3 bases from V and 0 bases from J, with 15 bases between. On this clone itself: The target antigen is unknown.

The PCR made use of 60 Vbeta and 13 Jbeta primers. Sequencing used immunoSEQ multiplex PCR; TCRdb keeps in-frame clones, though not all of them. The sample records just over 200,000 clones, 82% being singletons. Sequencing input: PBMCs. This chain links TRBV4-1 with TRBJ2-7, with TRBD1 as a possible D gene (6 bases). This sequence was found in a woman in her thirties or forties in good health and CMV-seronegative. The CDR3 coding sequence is TGCGCCAGCAGCCATTCTCTACAGGGAAGCTCCTACGAGCAGTACTTC. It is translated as CASSHSLQGSSYEQYF.